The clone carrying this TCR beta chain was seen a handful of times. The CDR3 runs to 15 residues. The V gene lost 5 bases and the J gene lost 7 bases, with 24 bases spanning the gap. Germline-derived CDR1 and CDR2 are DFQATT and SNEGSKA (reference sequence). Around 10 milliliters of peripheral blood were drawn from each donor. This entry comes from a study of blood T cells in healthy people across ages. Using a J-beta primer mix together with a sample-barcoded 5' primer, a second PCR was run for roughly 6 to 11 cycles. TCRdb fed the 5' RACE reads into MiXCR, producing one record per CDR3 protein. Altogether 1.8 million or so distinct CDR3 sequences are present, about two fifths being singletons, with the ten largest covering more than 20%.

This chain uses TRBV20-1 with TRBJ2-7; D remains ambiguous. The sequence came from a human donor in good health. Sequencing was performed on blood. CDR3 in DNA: TGCAGTGCTCCCCCTTCGGGCACCGCTCCTCGTGAGCAGTACTTC. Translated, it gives CSAPPSGTAPREQYF.